This T cell receptor (beta chain) was documented in a study of blood T cell repertoires in COVID-19. Study-level background: From the United States, Italy and Spain came samples of acute and convalescent COVID-19.

Germline CDR1 LNHDA, CDR2 SQIVND (reference sequence). The CDR3 is made up of 15 amino acids. V lost 2 bases and J 0 bases, leaving 9 bases between the germline ends. In the original workflow: Amplification of reference gene primers was used by the study to estimate nucleated cell counts. The table came from immunoSEQ multiplex PCR; TCRdb's copy has only in-frame clones and leaves some out. That table gives V, J and clone size, and the DNA gave D and trimming. The table lists under 350,000 clones, roughly 86% of them singletons, with about 2.6% in the top ten. Participants were aged about 18 to 90 years, lived in under 25 US areas, and enrolled virtually. Participants had their cohort set by participant-reported clinical history.

The source material was PBMCs or T cells enriched from blood (not recorded which). The chain couples TRBV19 to TRBJ2-3; possibly TRBD1 for D (6 bases). The origin of this receptor is a woman younger than 35 who had recovered from COVID-19. CDR3 DNA: TGTGCCAGTAGTATAAGGGACATTAGCACAGATACGCAGTATTTT. As protein: CASSIRDISTDTQYF.